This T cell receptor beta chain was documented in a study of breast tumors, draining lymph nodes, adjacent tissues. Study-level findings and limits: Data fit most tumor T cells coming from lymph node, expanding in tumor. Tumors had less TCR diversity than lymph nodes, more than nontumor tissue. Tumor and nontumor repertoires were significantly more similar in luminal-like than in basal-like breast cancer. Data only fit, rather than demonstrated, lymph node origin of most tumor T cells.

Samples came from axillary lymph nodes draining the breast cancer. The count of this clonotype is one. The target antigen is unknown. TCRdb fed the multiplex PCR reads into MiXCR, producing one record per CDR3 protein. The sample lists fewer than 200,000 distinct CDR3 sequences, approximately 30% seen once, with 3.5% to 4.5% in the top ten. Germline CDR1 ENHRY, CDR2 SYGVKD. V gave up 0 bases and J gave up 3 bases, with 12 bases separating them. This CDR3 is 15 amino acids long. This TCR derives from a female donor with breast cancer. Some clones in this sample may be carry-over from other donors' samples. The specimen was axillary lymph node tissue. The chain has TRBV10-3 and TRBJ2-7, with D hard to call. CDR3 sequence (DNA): TGTGCCATCAGTGAGTCGGCAGAGGTATTCTACGAGCAGTACTTC. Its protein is CAISESAEVFYEQYF.